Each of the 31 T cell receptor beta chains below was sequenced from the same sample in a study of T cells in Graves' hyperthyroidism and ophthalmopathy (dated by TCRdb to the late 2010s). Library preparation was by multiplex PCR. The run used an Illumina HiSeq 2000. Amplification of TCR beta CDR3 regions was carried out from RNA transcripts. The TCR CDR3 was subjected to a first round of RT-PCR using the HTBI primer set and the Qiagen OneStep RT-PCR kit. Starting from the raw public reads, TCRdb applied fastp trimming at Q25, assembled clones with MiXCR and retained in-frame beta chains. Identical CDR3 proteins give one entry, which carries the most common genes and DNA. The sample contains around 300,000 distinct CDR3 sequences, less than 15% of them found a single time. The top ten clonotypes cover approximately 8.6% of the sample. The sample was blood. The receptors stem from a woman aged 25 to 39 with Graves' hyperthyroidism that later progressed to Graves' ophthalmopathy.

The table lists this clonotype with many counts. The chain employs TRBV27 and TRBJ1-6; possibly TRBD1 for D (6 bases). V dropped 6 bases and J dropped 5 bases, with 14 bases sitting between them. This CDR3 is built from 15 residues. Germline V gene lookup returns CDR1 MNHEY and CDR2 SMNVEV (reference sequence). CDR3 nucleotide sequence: TGTGCCAGCAGACAAAACAGGGTAGATAATTCACCCCTCCACTTT. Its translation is CASRQNRVDNSPLHF.

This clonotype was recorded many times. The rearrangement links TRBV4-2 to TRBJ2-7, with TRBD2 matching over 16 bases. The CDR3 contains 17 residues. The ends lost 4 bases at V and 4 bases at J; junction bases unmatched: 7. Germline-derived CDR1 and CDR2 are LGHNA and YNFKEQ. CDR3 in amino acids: CASSPGLAGGVVYEQYF. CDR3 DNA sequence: TGTGCCAGCAGCCCGGGACTAGCGGGAGGGGTTGTATACGAGCAGTACTTC.

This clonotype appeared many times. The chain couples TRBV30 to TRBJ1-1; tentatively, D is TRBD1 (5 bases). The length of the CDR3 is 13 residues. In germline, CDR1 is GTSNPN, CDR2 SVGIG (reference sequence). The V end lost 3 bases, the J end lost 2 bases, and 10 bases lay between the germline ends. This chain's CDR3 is CAWSRQSNTEAFF. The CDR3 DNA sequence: TGTGCCTGGAGCCGACAGAGTAACACTGAAGCTTTCTTT.

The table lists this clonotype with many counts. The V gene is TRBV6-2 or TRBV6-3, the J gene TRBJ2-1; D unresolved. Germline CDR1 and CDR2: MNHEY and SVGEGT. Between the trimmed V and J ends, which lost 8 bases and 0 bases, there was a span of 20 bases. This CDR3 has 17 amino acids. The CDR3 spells CASGSALRFSSYNEQFF. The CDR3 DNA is TGTGCCAGCGGATCCGCGCTCCGATTCAGCTCCTACAATGAGCAGTTCTTC.

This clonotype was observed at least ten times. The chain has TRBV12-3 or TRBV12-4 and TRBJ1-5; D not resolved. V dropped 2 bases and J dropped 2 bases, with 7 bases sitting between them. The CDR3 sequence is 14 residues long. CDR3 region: CASSLSVGNQPQHF. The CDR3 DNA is TGTGCCAGCAGTTTATCTGTGGGCAATCAGCCCCAGCATTTT.

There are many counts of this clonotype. In DNA form, the CDR3 reads TGTGCCAGCAGTTTCGATAACTACGAGCAGTACTTC. This encodes CASSFDNYEQYF. J is TRBJ2-7 and V is TRBV28; D is unclear. The CDR3 consists of 12 residues. The germline gives CDR1 MDHEN, CDR2 SYDVKM. Trimming pared 3 bases from V and 3 bases from J, leaving 6 bases between.

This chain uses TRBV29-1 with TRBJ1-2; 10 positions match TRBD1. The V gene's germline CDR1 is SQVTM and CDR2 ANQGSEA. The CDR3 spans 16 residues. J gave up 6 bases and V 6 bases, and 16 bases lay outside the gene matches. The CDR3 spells CSVGNRDRGIIDGYTF. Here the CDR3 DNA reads TGCAGCGTGGGTAACCGGGACAGGGGAATTATAGATGGCTACACCTTC.

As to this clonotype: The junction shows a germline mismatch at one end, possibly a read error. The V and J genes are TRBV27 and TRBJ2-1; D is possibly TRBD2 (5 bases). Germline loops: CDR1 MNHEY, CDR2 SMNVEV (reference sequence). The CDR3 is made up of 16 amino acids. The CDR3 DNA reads TGTGCCAGCATGTCAGTGACGGGGATCTCCTGCAATGAGCAGTTCTTC. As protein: CASMSVTGISCNEQFF.

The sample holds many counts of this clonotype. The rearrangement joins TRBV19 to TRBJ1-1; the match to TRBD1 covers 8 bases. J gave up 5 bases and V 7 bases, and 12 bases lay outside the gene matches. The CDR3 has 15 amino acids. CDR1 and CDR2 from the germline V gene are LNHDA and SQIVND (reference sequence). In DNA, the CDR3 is TGTGCCAGTAACAACATCGGGACAGGCGAAACTGAAGCTTTCTTT. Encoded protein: CASNNIGTGETEAFF.

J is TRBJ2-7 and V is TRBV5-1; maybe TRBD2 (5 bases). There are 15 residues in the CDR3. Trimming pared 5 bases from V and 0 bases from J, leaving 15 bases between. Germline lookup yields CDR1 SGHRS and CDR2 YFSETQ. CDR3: CASRDGLRSSYEQYF. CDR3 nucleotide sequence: TGCGCCAGCAGGGACGGACTCCGGAGCTCCTACGAGCAGTACTTC. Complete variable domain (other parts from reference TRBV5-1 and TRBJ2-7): KAGVTQTPRYLIKTRGQQVTLSCSPISGHRSVSWYQQTPGQGLQFLFEYFSETQRNKGNFPGRFSGRQFSNSRSEMNVSTLELGDSALYLCASRDGLRSSYEQYFGPGTRLTVT.

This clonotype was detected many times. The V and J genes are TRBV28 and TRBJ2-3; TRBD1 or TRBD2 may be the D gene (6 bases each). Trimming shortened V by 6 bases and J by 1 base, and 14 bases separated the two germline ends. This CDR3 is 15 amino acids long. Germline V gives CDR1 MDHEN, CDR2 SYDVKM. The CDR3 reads CASRGGSLGTDTQYF. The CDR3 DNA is TGTGCCAGCAGGGGGGGCAGCTTAGGCACAGATACGCAGTATTTT.

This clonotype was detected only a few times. Here the CDR3 reads CASSPWTSGGTGELFF. DNA of the CDR3: TGTGCCAGCAGTCCTTGGACTAGCGGGGGCACCGGGGAGCTGTTTTTT. The chain employs TRBV6-1 and TRBJ2-2; 13 bases fit TRBD2. This CDR3 has 16 amino acids. The trim removed 5 bases at V and 4 bases at J, leaving 4 bases unmatched. Germline V gene lookup returns CDR1 MNHNS and CDR2 SASEGT.

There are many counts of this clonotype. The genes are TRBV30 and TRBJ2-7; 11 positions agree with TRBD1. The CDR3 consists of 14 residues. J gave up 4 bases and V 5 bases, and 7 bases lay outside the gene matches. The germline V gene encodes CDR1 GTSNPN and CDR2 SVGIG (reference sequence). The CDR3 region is CAWSIGTGGYEQYF. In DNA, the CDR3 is TGTGCCTGGTCGATCGGGACAGGGGGTTACGAGCAGTACTTC.

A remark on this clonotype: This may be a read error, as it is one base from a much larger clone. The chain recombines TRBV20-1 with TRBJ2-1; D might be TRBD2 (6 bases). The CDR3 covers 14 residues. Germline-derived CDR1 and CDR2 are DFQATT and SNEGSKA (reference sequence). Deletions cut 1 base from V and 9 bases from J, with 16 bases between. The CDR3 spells CSARAVVGGTEQFF. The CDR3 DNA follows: TGCAGTGCTAGAGCGGTAGTGGGAGGTACTGAGCAGTTCTTC.

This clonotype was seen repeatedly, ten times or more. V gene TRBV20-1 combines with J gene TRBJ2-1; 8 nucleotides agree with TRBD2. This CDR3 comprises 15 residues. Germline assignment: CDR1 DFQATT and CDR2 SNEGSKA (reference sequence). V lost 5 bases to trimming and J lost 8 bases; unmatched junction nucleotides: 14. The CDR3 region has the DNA TGCAGTGCTGCCACCCCGGGACTAGGGGTCTATGAGCAGTTCTTC. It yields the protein CSAATPGLGVYEQFF.

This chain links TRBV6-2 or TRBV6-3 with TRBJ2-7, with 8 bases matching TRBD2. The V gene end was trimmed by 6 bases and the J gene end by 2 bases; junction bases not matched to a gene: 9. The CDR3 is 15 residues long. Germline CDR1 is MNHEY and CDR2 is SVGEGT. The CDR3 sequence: CASSLRGGPTYEQYF. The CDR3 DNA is TGTGCCAGCAGCCTACGGGGGGGGCCCACCTACGAGCAGTACTTC.

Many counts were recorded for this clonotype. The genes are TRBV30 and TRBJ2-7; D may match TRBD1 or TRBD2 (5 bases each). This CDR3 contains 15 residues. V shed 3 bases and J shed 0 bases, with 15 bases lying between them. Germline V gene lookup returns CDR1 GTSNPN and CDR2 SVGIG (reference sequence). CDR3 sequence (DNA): TGTGCCTGGAGGGGGGACCGCCTGAGCTCCTACGAGCAGTACTTC. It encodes CAWRGDRLSSYEQYF.

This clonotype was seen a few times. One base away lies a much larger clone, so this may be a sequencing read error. The CDR3 DNA reads TGTGCCAGCAGCTTAAATAGGGTTCCGGGCTCGAGCACAGATACGCAGTATTTT. Residues: CASSLNRVPGSSTDTQYF. V and J are TRBV7-8 and TRBJ2-3, with D unclear. V lost 2 bases to trimming and J lost 0 bases, with 18 bases between them. The germline gives CDR1 SGHVS, CDR2 FQNEAQ. This CDR3 region has 18 residues.

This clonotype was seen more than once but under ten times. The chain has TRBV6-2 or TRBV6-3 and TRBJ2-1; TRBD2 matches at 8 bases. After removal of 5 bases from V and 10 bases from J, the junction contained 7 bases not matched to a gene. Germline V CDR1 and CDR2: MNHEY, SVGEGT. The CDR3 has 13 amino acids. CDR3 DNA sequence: TGTGCCAGCAGTGACAGAATAGCGGGGGAGCAGTTCTTC. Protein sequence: CASSDRIAGEQFF.

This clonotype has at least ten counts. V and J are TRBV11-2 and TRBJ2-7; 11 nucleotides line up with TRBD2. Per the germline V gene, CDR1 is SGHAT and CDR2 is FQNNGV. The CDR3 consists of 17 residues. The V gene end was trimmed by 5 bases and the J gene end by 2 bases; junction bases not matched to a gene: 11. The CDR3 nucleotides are TGTGCCAGCAGCCCCCAGTCCAGGACTAGCGGGCCCTACGAGCAGTACTTC. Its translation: CASSPQSRTSGPYEQYF.

The CDR3 DNA follows: TGTGCCAGCAGTGGTATCGAAGGCGGCTACACCTTC. It yields the protein CASSGIEGGYTF. V and J are TRBV25-1 and TRBJ1-2; D uncertain. Trimming removed 4 bases at V and 8 bases at J, with 11 bases between. The CDR3 contains 12 residues. Germline CDR1 MGHDK, CDR2 SYGVNS.

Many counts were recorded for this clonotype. The CDR3 spells CAIGGLADYNEQFF. CDR3 nucleotide sequence: TGTGCCATCGGGGGACTAGCAGACTACAATGAGCAGTTCTTC. The chain has TRBV10-3 and TRBJ2-1; 9 bases are shared with TRBD2. CDR1 and CDR2 from the germline V gene are ENHRY and SYGVKD. CDR3 length: 14 amino acids. V lost 8 bases to trimming and J lost 3 bases; unmatched junction nucleotides: 5.

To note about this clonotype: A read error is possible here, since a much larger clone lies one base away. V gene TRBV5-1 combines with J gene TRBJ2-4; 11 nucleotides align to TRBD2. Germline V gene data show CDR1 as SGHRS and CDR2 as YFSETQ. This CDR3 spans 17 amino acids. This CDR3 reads CASSPTSGSGGLNIQCF. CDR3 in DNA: TGCGCCAGCAGCCCTACTAGCGGGAGTGGGGGACTGAACATTCAGTGCTTC. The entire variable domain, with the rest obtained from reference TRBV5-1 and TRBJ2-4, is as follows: KAGVTQTPRYLIKTRGQQVTLSCSPISGHRSVSWYQQTPGQGLQFLFEYFSETQRNKGNFPGRFSGRQFSNSRSEMNVSTLELGDSALYLCASSPTSGSGGLNIQCFGAGTRLSVL.

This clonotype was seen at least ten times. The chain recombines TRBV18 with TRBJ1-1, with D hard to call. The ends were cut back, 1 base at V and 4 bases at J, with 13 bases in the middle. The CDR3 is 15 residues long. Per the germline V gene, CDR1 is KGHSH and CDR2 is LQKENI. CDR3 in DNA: TGTGCCAGCTCACCACAAACTCTGGGAGCCACTGAAGCTTTCTTT. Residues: CASSPQTLGATEAFF.

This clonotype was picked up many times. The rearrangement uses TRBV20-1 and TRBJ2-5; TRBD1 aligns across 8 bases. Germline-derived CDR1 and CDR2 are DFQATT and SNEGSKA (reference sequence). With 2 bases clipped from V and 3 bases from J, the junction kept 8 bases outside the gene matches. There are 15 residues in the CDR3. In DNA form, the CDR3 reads TGCAGTGCTAGACCAGGGGGCGCTTGGGAAGAGACCCAGTACTTC. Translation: CSARPGGAWEETQYF.

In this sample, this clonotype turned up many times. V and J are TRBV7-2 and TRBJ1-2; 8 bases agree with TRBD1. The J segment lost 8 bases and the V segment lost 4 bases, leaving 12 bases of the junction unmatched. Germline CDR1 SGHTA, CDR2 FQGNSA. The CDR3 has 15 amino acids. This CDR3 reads CASSSRGTGKGGYTF. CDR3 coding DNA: TGTGCCAGCAGCTCTAGGGGGACAGGCAAAGGGGGCTACACCTTC.

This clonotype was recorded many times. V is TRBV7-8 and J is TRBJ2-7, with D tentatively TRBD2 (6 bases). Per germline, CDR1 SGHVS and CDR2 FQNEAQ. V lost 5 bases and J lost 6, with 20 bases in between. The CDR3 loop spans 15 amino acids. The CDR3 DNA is TGTGCCAGCAGCCCCAGACGAGGAGGGTTGGGCGAGCAGTACTTC. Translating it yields CASSPRRGGLGEQYF. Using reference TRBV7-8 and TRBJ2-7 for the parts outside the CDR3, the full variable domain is GAGVSQSPRYKVAKRGQDVALRCDPISGHVSLFWYQQALGQGPEFLTYFQNEAQLDKSGLPSDRFFAERPEGSVSTLKIQRTQQEDSAVYLCASSPRRGGLGEQYFGPGTRLTVT.

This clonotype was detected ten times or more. DNA for the CDR3: TGTGCCAGCAGCTTCCCAGGGGACAATTCACCCCTCCACTTT. Translation: CASSFPGDNSPLHF. The chain has TRBV7-9 and TRBJ1-6, with D tentatively TRBD1 (6 bases). Germline CDR1 is SEHNR and CDR2 is FQNEAQ (reference sequence). The germline V and J ends were trimmed by 3 bases and 7 bases, with 10 bases remaining between them. This CDR3 is built from 14 residues.

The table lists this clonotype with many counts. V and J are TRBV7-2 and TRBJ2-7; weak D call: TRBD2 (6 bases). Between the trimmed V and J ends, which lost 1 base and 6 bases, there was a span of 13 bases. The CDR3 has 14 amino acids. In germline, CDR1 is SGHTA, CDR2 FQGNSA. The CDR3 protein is CASSLVRGNGEQYF. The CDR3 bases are TGTGCCAGCAGCTTAGTGCGGGGAAACGGCGAGCAGTACTTC.

CDR3 residues: CASRGTEGGKSSGANVLTF. The CDR3 coding sequence is TGTGCCAGCAGGGGTACAGAGGGGGGCAAGAGCTCTGGGGCCAACGTCCTGACTTTC. V gene TRBV6-1 combines with J gene TRBJ2-6; perhaps D is TRBD1 or TRBD2 (6 bases each). Germline values: CDR1 MNHNS, CDR2 SASEGT. Deletions cut 6 bases from V and 0 bases from J, with 21 bases between. The CDR3 is 19 residues long.

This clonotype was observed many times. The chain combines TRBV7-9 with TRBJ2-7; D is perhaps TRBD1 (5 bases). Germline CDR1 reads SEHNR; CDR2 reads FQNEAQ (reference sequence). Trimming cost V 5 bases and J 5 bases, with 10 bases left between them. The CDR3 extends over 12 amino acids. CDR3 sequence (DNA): TGTGCCAGCAGCCGGACACTAAACGAGCAGTACTTC. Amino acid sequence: CASSRTLNEQYF.